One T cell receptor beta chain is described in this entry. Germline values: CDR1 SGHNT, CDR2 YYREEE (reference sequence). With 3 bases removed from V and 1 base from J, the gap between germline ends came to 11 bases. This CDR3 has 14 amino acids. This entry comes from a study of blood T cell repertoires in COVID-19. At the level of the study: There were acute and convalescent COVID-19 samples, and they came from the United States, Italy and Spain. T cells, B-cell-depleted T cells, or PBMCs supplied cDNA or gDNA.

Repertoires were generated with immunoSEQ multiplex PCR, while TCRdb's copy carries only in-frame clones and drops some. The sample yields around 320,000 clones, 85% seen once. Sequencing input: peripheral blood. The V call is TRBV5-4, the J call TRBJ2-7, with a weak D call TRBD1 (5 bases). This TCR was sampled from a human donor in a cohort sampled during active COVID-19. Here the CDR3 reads CASSYVDSSYEQYF. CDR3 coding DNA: TGTGCCAGCAGCTACGTTGACAGTTCCTACGAGCAGTACTTC.